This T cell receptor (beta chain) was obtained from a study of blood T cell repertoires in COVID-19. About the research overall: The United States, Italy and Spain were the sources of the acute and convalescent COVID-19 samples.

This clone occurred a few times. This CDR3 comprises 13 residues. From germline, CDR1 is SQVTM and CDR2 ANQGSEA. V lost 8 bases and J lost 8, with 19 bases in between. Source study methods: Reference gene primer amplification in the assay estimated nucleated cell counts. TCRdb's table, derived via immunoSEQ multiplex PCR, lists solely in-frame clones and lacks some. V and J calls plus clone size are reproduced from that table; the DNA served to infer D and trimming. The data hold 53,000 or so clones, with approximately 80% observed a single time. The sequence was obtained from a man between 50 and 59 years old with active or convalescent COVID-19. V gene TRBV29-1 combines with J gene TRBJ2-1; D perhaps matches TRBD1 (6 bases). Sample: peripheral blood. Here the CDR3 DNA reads TGCAGCTTTTCAGGGGCCATAAGGGATGAGCAGTTCTTC. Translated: CSFSGAIRDEQFF.